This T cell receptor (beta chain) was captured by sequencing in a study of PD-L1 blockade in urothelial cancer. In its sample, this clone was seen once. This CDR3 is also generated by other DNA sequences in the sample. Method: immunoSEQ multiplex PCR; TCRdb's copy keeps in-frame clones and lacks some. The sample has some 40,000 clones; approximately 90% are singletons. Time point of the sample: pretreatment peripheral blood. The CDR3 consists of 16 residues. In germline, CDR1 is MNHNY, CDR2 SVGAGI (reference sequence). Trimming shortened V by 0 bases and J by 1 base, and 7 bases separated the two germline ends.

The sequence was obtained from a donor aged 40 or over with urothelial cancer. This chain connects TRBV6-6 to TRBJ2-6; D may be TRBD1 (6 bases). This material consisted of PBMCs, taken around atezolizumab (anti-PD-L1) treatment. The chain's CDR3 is CASSYSTGSGANVLTF. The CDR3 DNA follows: TGTGCCAGCAGTTACTCGACAGGATCTGGGGCCAACGTCCTGACTTTC.